This entry lists 7 T cell receptor beta chains sequenced from one sample in a study of memory CD4+ T cells and cytomegalovirus serostatus. Libraries were prepared by immunoSEQ multiplex PCR; TCRdb keeps only in-frame clonotypes and omits some of them. The sample records 50,000 to 65,000 clones, about three quarters being singletons. Single viable CD3+CD4+CD8-CD45RO+ cells were sorted as the memory CD4+ T cells. Sequences were obtained from memory CD4+ T cells from blood. The receptors originated from an adult in good health and CMV-seropositive.

The chain has TRBV27 and TRBJ2-3; the D call may be TRBD1 or TRBD2 (5 bases each). V was trimmed by 3 bases and J by 2 bases, leaving 12 bases between them. CDR3 length: 15 residues. Germline assignment: CDR1 MNHEY and CDR2 SMNVEV (reference sequence). The CDR3 sequence is CASSFGAATTDTQYF. Written as DNA, the CDR3 is TGTGCCAGCAGTTTCGGGGCAGCTACCACAGATACGCAGTATTTT.

The J gene is TRBJ1-5, the V gene TRBV28; D ambiguous. Germline V gene lookup returns CDR1 MDHEN and CDR2 SYDVKM. The CDR3 runs 13 residues. Trimming stripped 7 bases from V and 7 bases from J, with 14 bases between. Here the CDR3 reads CASTLFLRQPQHF. In nucleotides, the CDR3 is TGTGCCAGCACCCTATTTTTGCGGCAGCCCCAGCATTTT.

The chain links TRBV5-1 to TRBJ2-1; D is perhaps TRBD1 (5 bases). The germline gives CDR1 SGHRS, CDR2 YFSETQ. The CDR3 loop spans 17 amino acids. The V gene lost 0 bases and the J gene lost 0 bases, with 13 bases spanning the gap. CDR3 residues: CASSLVNRPGSYNEQFF. CDR3 DNA: TGCGCCAGCAGCTTGGTCAACAGGCCCGGCTCCTACAATGAGCAGTTCTTC.

The chain combines TRBV27 with TRBJ2-3; no definite D call. The CDR3 has 13 residues. V was pared by 2 bases and J by 2 bases, with 5 bases between. Per the germline V gene, CDR1 is MNHEY and CDR2 is SMNVEV (reference sequence). This CDR3 is CASSLTVTDTQYF. The CDR3 DNA reads TGTGCCAGCAGTTTAACGGTCACAGATACGCAGTATTTT.

The chain is built from TRBV2 and TRBJ2-1, with D hard to call. The V end lost 6 bases, the J end lost 0 bases, and 12 bases lay between the germline ends. This CDR3 comprises 15 residues. Germline-derived CDR1 and CDR2 are SNHLY and FYNNEI. The CDR3 region is CASRRSSSSYNEQFF. The CDR3 DNA reads TGTGCCAGCAGGAGATCGTCAAGCTCCTACAATGAGCAGTTCTTC.

The gene calls are TRBV5-1 and TRBJ2-1; D remains unclear. Trimming shortened V by 0 bases and J by 4 bases, and 8 bases separated the two germline ends. The length of the CDR3 is 14 residues. Germline CDR1 is SGHRS and CDR2 is YFSETQ. CDR3 sequence: CASSLASPYNEQFF. CDR3 bases: TGCGCCAGCAGCTTGGCTAGTCCTTACAATGAGCAGTTCTTC.

The chain is built from TRBV5-1 and TRBJ1-1, with 9 bases lining up with TRBD1. CDR3 size: 14 residues. The V gene's germline CDR1 is SGHRS and CDR2 YFSETQ. The V and J ends lost 4 bases and 6 bases, in that order; junction bases with no gene match: 7. DNA for the CDR3: TGCGCCAGCAGCAGAACAGGGGGCGGGTCTGAAGCTTTCTTT. Translation gives CASSRTGGGSEAFF.